This TCR beta chain was documented in a study of control samples from healthy donors and cancer patients (dated by TCRdb to about 2020). The library came from the immunoSEQ multiplex PCR assay. Held by TCRdb, this immuneACCESS table contains in-frame sequences only and omits some clones. Under half of the omission traces to an unresolved V gene where checked; the cause of the rest is unknown. The sample includes about 160,000 clones, with 80% to 95% observed a single time. The top ten clones comprise roughly 0.7% of the sample. The count of this clone is one. Its target antigen remains unknown. No base-level quality is on record; no much larger clone is a single base apart. The CDR3 has 16 amino acids, counting the end cysteine and phenylalanine. The sequence is cut down to CDR3 DNA, 48 bases in frame from base 1. The germline V gene specifies SGHDN as CDR1 and FVKESK as CDR2. V loses 5 bases, J loses 6 bases, and the germline ends lie 21 bases apart.

The source is a woman aged 25-40 years in good health. The chain is assembled from TRBV14 and TRBJ2-3; the D gene could be TRBD1 or TRBD2, each one agreeing over 5 bases. Sequenced sample: blood. The CDR3 sequence is CASSKTGTPNEDTQYF. Read as DNA, the sequence is TGTGCCAGCAGCAAGACCGGGACCCCTAATGAGGATACGCAGTATTTT.